The present TCR beta chain was sequenced within a study of control samples from healthy donors and cancer patients. Sequencing was performed with immunoSEQ multiplex PCR; in TCRdb, only in-frame clones are kept and a portion is missing. The sample has about 57,000 clones, approximately 89% seen once. The germline CDR1 and CDR2 sequences are SGHDT and YYEEEE. V dropped 0 bases and J dropped 5; count of bases not matched to a gene: 5. This CDR3 is 16 amino acids long. This clone was found once. The sequencing sample was made of PBMCs. This clonotype was obtained from a young man with colorectal cancer. The V call is TRBV5-6, the J call TRBJ1-3; TRBD1 matches 10 bases. CDR3: CASSLAGDRGRNTIYF. The CDR3 coding sequence is TGTGCCAGCAGCTTGGCGGGAGACAGGGGGCGAAACACCATATATTTT.